This T cell receptor beta chain is drawn from a study of T-cell memory formation after mild COVID-19 (dated by TCRdb to the early 2020s). Study-wide context: TCR sequence clusters from the two donors were found to be largely donor specific. Longitudinal TCRalpha and TCRbeta repertoire sequencing tracked T-cell clones expanding and contracting after mild COVID-19 in two donors. Two young, previously healthy adult volunteers made up the cohort, one male and one female. Results the study describes overall, beyond this receptor: Contracting CD4+ clones turned up mainly in the CM and EM memory subsets, whereas EMRA was where CD8+ clones were enriched. SARS-CoV-2 specificity of the second-wave clones peaking on day 37 was not confirmed. Clones contracting from day 15 to 85 had balanced CD4/CD8 phenotypes, while a second wave expanding from day 15 to 37 was biased towards CD4+. Only a couple of mild cases were covered by the study, and larger cohorts that include severe cases with pre-infection samples were considered necessary. Some responding clones were detected in pre-infection memory, suggesting pre-existing cross-reactive memory T cells joined the SARS-CoV-2 response.

Ficoll-Paque density gradient centrifugation was the method used to isolate PBMCs. Sequencing relied on an Illumina NovaSeq 6000. cDNA libraries for TCRalpha and TCRbeta were prepared by 5'RACE using constant-segment primers, with sample barcodes and unique molecular identifiers added. RNA was extracted from every sample with Trizol reagent. The libraries were amplified in two PCR steps, and the second step added a second sample barcode and Illumina TruSeq adapters. Sequencing of the libraries was done on an Illumina NovaSeq, producing 2 x 150 bp paired-end reads. Under the source paper's analysis protocol: The reads were demultiplexed and collapsed into UMI-guided consensus sequences using migec v1.2.7. With mixcr v2.1.11, UMI consensuses were aligned to TRA and TRB V and J templates and assembled into clonotypes. Expanded or contracted clonotypes were those called significant by both edgeR and NoisET, with noise models trained on biological replicates. For edgeR calls, the cutoffs were a false discovery rate-adjusted p below 0.01 and a log2 fold-change threshold of 1. PCA with hierarchical clustering of max-normalized trajectories of the 1000 most abundant clonotypes was used as exploratory dynamics analysis. The CD4 or CD8 phenotype of responding clones was assigned using the separately sequenced CD4+ and CD8+ repertoires. The public reads were reanalyzed by TCRdb: fastp trimming at Q25, MiXCR alignment, in-frame beta chains only. Each entry merges the rows of one CDR3 protein and shows their most common DNA and genes. TCRdb's processing, not the authors' own work, is the source of the V and J calls. The sample table records roughly 410,000 distinct CDR3 sequences; around 24% of these occur just once. The top ten hold 7% to 9.5% of the sample.

Comments on this clonotype: Its antigen is not yet known. No base quality information exists; no much larger clone differs at one position.

The sequenced material came from PBMCs or a T cell subset sorted from them (not recorded which). The clonotype comes from an adult woman who had mild COVID-19 (a few samples of this study predate the infection). The sample titles of this study are shuffled in the database, so cell type and time point are left out; the donor was told from shared clones.

Here is the DNA: TGCGCCAGCAGATTCACGGAGGCGAGTGGCTACACCTTC. Its protein product is CASRFTEASGYTF. Recombination linked TRBV5-1 to TRBJ1-2; the D gene lacks a confident call. Including the terminal cysteine and phenylalanine, the CDR3 comprises 13 residues. Only the CDR3 portion is preserved as DNA: 39 bases, with reading frame beginning at the first base. Trimming removed 5 bases from V and 7 bases from J, leaving 15 bases between the germline ends. The germline V gene provides CDR1 SGHRS and CDR2 YFSETQ.